This T cell receptor (beta chain) appears in the sequencing data of a study of blood T cell repertoires in COVID-19. This clone turned up a few times. TCRdb's table, derived via immunoSEQ multiplex PCR, lists solely in-frame clones and lacks some. The table records about 270,000 clones, about 88% of them present only once. The study counted Cohort 3 donors as recovered given two negative PCRs, clearance, or symptom resolution. Trimming removed 3 bases at V and 12 bases at J, with 15 bases between. CDR3 length: 14 amino acids. CDR1 and CDR2 (germline): LNHDA, SQIVND (reference sequence). V usage is TRBV19 and J usage is TRBJ1-6; D is undetermined. The source of this sequence is a woman between 50 and 59 years old who had recovered from COVID-19. Sequencing input: PBMCs or T cells enriched from blood (not recorded which). CDR3 amino acids: CASSIDIFSQPLHF. In DNA, the CDR3 is TGTGCCAGTAGTATCGACATTTTTAGTCAACCCCTCCACTTT.